Given below is one TCR beta chain in context. What it binds is unknown. The sample belongs to a study of cytomegalovirus exposure and HLA in healthy donors. Sequencing was performed with immunoSEQ multiplex PCR; in TCRdb, only in-frame clones are kept and a portion is missing. This table has about 150,000 clones, roughly 84% appearing once. Germline V CDR1 and CDR2: PRHDT, FYEKMQ (reference sequence). The CDR3 length is 17 residues. After removal of 1 base from V and 8 bases from J, the junction contained 16 bases not matched to a gene. Study results and caveats: Altogether, around 160 TCR beta chains were recorded as cytomegalovirus-associated. Within the 120 or so validation repertoires, first-cohort TCR clusters tended to co-occur, according to a later analysis.

The sequencing input was PBMCs. The chain is built from TRBV13 and TRBJ1-1, with 7 bases that match TRBD1. The sequence was obtained from a human donor in good health. The CDR3 coding sequence is TGTGCCAGCAGCTTAGTCTATACGGGACAGCAGGAAAGGGAAGCTTTCTTT. Amino acids: CASSLVYTGQQEREAFF.